This T cell receptor (beta chain) was recovered during a study of T cell responses to AZD1222 COVID-19 vaccine. Broader study findings: Spike was spanned by vaccine-associated CD4 TCRs, which were dominant at 160-218 and 743-854. No day 14 peak samples; only post-peak repertoires were characterized.

The protocol was immunoSEQ multiplex PCR, while the TCRdb copy is restricted to in-frame clones and leaves out a portion. Counted here are 150,000 or so clones, 90% occurring once; the ten biggest clones make up about 1.6%. In regard to this clone: Its specificity is not known.

This CDR3 has 14 residues. Per germline, CDR1 WSHSY and CDR2 SAAADI. V was pared by 3 bases and J by 6 bases, with 13 bases between. The TCR sequence derives from an adult in good health. The sample in question was peripheral blood, obtained on day 0 of AZD1222 vaccination. V gene TRBV10-2 combines with J gene TRBJ2-3, with D tentatively TRBD2 (5 bases). The CDR3 loop is CASSEDPRGDTQYF. In nucleotides, the CDR3 is TGCGCCAGCAGTGAAGACCCTCGAGGGGATACGCAGTATTTT.